Judged by abundance, the clone carrying this TCR beta chain is medium-sized (0.01 to 0.1%). Its antigen is currently unknown. MiXCR, applied by TCRdb to the reads, yields one record per CDR3 protein. The sample has about 3,800 distinct CDR3 sequences; 11% to 15% are singletons. This sample was taken from a study of liver allograft versus peripheral blood T cells. Study-wide background: Recipients' peripheral blood served as the comparator for T cell receptor repertoires in transplanted livers.

Study-wide results and limits: Repertoires of T cell receptors that resided inside liver allografts reportedly differed from those in peripheral blood.

This receptor was obtained from a human patient who had a liver transplant. Some T cells may arise from the graft donor.

Written as DNA, the CDR3 is TGCAGTGCTAGAATGTCCTATCGTCCGGCGGGGGGGCGCGAGCAGTACTTC. Its protein product is CSARMSYRPAGGREQYF. This sequence joins TRBV20-1 and TRBJ2-7; TRBD2 matches at 9 bases. From germline, CDR1 is DFQATT and CDR2 SNEGSKA (reference sequence). V was pared by 2 bases and J by 6 bases, with 17 bases of the junction left unmatched. The CDR3 loop spans 17 amino acids.